One and the same sample provided the 28 T cell receptor beta chains below, sequenced in a study of T-cell memory formation after mild COVID-19. One entry per CDR3 protein results from TCRdb running MiXCR on the 5' RACE reads. The top ten clones hold around a fifth of a sample with about 340,000 distinct CDR3 sequences, 13% to 15% of them seen once. Input material: PBMCs or a T cell subset sorted from them (not recorded which). These TCRs come from a man in his late teens or twenties who had mild COVID-19 (a few samples of this study predate the infection). Cell type and time point are not known.

The chain joins TRBV4-1 to TRBJ1-2; 9 nucleotides line up with TRBD1. Germline V lookup: CDR1 MGHRA, CDR2 YSYEKL. The J segment lost 3 bases and the V segment lost 5 bases, leaving 13 bases of the junction unmatched. The CDR3 has 17 amino acids. Here the CDR3 DNA reads TGCGCCAGCAGCGAAGTTCGGGACAGGGCCTTCGACTATGGCTACACCTTC. Translated, it gives CASSEVRDRAFDYGYTF.

This clonotype turned up a few times. The chain carries TRBV10-2 and TRBJ2-7; 9 positions match TRBD2. Germline V gene lookup returns CDR1 WSHSY and CDR2 SAAADI. V lost 4 bases and J lost 3; bases outside the gene matches: 7. The CDR3 extends over 15 amino acids. The CDR3 region is CASSGAGGGYYEQYF. The CDR3, as DNA: TGCGCCAGCAGTGGAGCGGGGGGCGGGTACTACGAGCAGTACTTC.

The gene calls are TRBV15 and TRBJ2-6; a weak D match, TRBD1 (5 bases). The ends were cut back, 3 bases at V and 0 bases at J, with 12 bases in the middle. Germline loops: CDR1 LNHNV, CDR2 YYDKDF (reference sequence). CDR3 length: 17 amino acids. The CDR3 nucleotides read TGTGCCACCAGCAGTAAAGGGGATTACTCTGGGGCCAACGTCCTGACTTTC. Protein: CATSSKGDYSGANVLTF.

This clonotype was detected many times. The chain recombines TRBV18 with TRBJ2-6; D is unclear. Trimming removed 0 bases at V and 2 bases at J, with 8 bases between. CDR1 and CDR2 (germline): KGHSH, LQKENI. This CDR3 spans 16 amino acids. DNA of the CDR3: TGTGCCAGCTCACCACCATATCTAGCTGGGGCCAACGTCCTGACTTTC. Translated: CASSPPYLAGANVLTF.

The chain is built from TRBV7-6 and TRBJ2-7, with D possibly matching TRBD2 (5 bases). CDR3 length: 13 residues. With 5 bases removed from V and 6 bases from J, the gap between germline ends came to 14 bases. Germline V gene data show CDR1 as SGHVS and CDR2 as FNYEAQ. The CDR3: CASSRTGFGEQYV. CDR3 in DNA: TGTGCCAGCAGCCGTACGGGGTTCGGCGAGCAGTACGTC.

This clonotype was seen many times. The J gene is TRBJ1-2, the V gene TRBV11-3; weak D call: TRBD1 (5 bases). The CDR3 runs 13 residues. Germline values: CDR1 SGHNT, CDR2 YENEEA. Deletions cut 1 base from V and 8 bases from J, with 11 bases between. CDR3 region: CASSLATGTGYTF. The CDR3 DNA reads TGTGCCAGCAGCTTAGCAACAGGAACGGGCTACACCTTC.

As DNA, the CDR3 is TGTGCCTCGGAGGGATTTAACACTGAAGCTTTCTTT. It is translated as CASEGFNTEAFF. The chain has TRBV7-8 and TRBJ1-1; no definite D call. V was clipped by 11 bases and J by 2 bases, with 12 bases between them. The CDR3 sequence is 12 residues long. Looked up from germline, CDR1 is SGHVS and CDR2 is FQNEAQ.

This chain uses TRBV28 with TRBJ2-3, with TRBD1 identical over 9 bases. CDR3 length: 16 amino acids. After removal of 4 bases from V and 4 bases from J, the junction contained 9 bases not matched to a gene. The germline CDR1 and CDR2 sequences are MDHEN and SYDVKM. In DNA, the CDR3 is TGTGCCAGCAGTTCGCCCGGGACAGGGCCTCCAGATACGCAGTATTTT. Translating it yields CASSSPGTGPPDTQYF.

V and J are TRBV6-2 or TRBV6-3 and TRBJ2-1; D remains ambiguous. The CDR3 extends over 17 amino acids. Trimming took off 5 bases at V and 0 bases at J, with 17 bases between the two ends. Per the germline V gene, CDR1 is MNHEY and CDR2 is SVGEGT. The chain's CDR3 is CASSHDPLMSSYNEQFF. Here the CDR3 DNA reads TGTGCCAGCAGTCATGATCCCCTTATGAGCTCCTACAATGAGCAGTTCTTC.

In this sample, this clonotype turned up a few times. V gene TRBV7-2 combines with J gene TRBJ1-2, with D possibly matching TRBD1 (6 bases). The V end lost 4 bases, the J end lost 4 bases, and 13 bases lay between the germline ends. The CDR3 consists of 14 residues. CDR1 is SGHTA and CDR2 is FQGNSA in the germline V gene. CDR3 loop: CASSSPGGAYGYTF. CDR3 sequence (DNA): TGTGCCAGCAGCTCCCCGGGGGGGGCCTATGGCTACACCTTC.

This chain links TRBV20-1 with TRBJ2-1; TRBD2 matches 7 bases. There are 17 residues in the CDR3. J was trimmed by 1 base and V by 1 base; bases with no gene match: 10. Germline V gives CDR1 DFQATT, CDR2 SNEGSKA (reference sequence). CDR3: CSARAAGAGLSYNEQFF. CDR3 nucleotides: TGCAGTGCTAGAGCCGCGGGAGCGGGGCTTTCCTACAATGAGCAGTTCTTC.

In this sample, this clonotype turned up a few times. The chain employs TRBV25-1 and TRBJ1-5; D unresolved. This CDR3 spans 14 amino acids. Trimming took off 2 bases at V and 3 bases at J, with 8 bases between the two ends. CDR1 MGHDK and CDR2 SYGVNS come from the germline V gene. Written as DNA, the CDR3 is TGTGCCAGCAGTGAAGGGATTTCCAATCAGCCCCAGCATTTT. Amino acid sequence: CASSEGISNQPQHF.

This clonotype has more than one count but fewer than ten. This chain joins TRBV6-5 and TRBJ2-3; 9 bases align to TRBD2. After removal of 0 bases from V and 5 bases from J, the junction contained 6 bases not matched to a gene. Germline assignment: CDR1 MNHEY and CDR2 SVGAGI. This CDR3 spans 16 amino acids. The CDR3 sequence is CASSYSTGGGVDTQYF. CDR3 DNA: TGTGCCAGCAGTTACTCGACAGGCGGGGGGGTAGATACGCAGTATTTT.

This clonotype has more than one count but fewer than ten. The chain employs TRBV7-2 and TRBJ1-3; TRBD1 might be the D (6 bases). Germline loops: CDR1 SGHTA, CDR2 FQGNSA. This CDR3 contains 16 residues. Trimming cost V 0 bases and J 4 bases, with 13 bases left between them. DNA of the CDR3: TGTGCCAGCAGCTTAGCAGGGGGGAGCCTCGGAAACACCATATATTTT. This encodes CASSLAGGSLGNTIYF.

This clonotype was counted many times. V and J are TRBV9 and TRBJ2-7, with D unclear. V shed 2 bases and J shed 0 bases, with 12 bases lying between them. Germline CDR1 is SGDLS and CDR2 is YYNGEE. CDR3 length: 15 amino acids. The CDR3: CASSVTAQSSYEQYF. The CDR3 bases are TGTGCCAGCAGCGTTACGGCCCAGAGCTCCTACGAGCAGTACTTC.

V and J are TRBV12-3 or TRBV12-4 and TRBJ1-1, with 9 bases matching TRBD1. The CDR3 extends over 14 amino acids. V dropped 8 bases and J dropped 7; count of bases not matched to a gene: 11. The CDR3 region is CASQRTGEAGEAFF. CDR3 in DNA: TGTGCCAGCCAAAGGACAGGGGAAGCGGGTGAAGCTTTCTTT.

This chain uses TRBV6-1 with TRBJ1-5; 10 positions agree with TRBD1. The CDR3 is 15 residues long. V lost 6 bases to trimming and J lost 7 bases; unmatched junction nucleotides: 9. Germline CDR1 and CDR2: MNHNS and SASEGT. In nucleotides, the CDR3 is TGTGCCAGCAGAGAGACAGGGGGCGCAAACCAGCCCCAGCATTTT. It yields the protein CASRETGGANQPQHF.

This rearrangement joins TRBV4-3 to TRBJ2-5, with D maybe TRBD2 (7 bases). The CDR3 runs 17 residues. Trimming shortened V by 0 bases and J by 2 bases, and 16 bases separated the two germline ends. Germline lookup yields CDR1 LGHNA and CDR2 YSLEER. The CDR3 DNA follows: TGCGCCAGCAGCCAAGAAGTGCGGGGGAGGGGGCAAGAGACCCAGTACTTC. Its protein is CASSQEVRGRGQETQYF.

This sequence joins TRBV4-3 and TRBJ2-2; D remains ambiguous. This CDR3 has 14 residues. Trimming pared 1 base from V and 5 bases from J, leaving 8 bases between. Germline V gives CDR1 LGHNA, CDR2 YSLEER. CDR3 DNA sequence: TGCGCCAGCAGCCAAGCTTCTTGGACCGGGGAGCTGTTTTTT. This encodes CASSQASWTGELFF.

This clonotype has more than one count but fewer than ten. This chain connects TRBV5-1 to TRBJ2-3; a possible D gene is TRBD1 (6 bases). CDR3 size: 15 residues. The germline V gene encodes CDR1 SGHRS and CDR2 YFSETQ. V shed 4 bases and J shed 2 bases, with 14 bases lying between them. CDR3 region: CASSQNTGITDTQYF. The DNA of the CDR3 is TGCGCCAGCAGCCAGAACACAGGGATCACAGATACGCAGTATTTT.

V gene TRBV4-3 combines with J gene TRBJ2-2; D gene ambiguous. Germline V gene sequence: CDR1 LGHNA, CDR2 YSLEER. Trimming removed 6 bases at V and 5 bases at J, with 13 bases between. The CDR3 spans 14 residues. Here the CDR3 reads CASRPLASTGELFF. CDR3 nucleotide sequence: TGCGCCAGCAGGCCTCTCGCCTCTACCGGGGAGCTGTTTTTT.

This clonotype was counted between two and nine times. V usage is TRBV29-1 and J usage is TRBJ1-2; TRBD1 might be the D (5 bases). This CDR3 has 13 amino acids. Trimming pared 4 bases from V and 1 base from J, leaving 10 bases between. Germline V CDR1 and CDR2: SQVTM, ANQGSEA. The CDR3 is CSVVGGLNYGYTF. The DNA for the CDR3 is TGCAGCGTTGTCGGGGGACTTAACTATGGCTACACCTTC.

This sequence joins TRBV6-2 or TRBV6-3 and TRBJ2-5; tentatively, D is TRBD1 (5 bases). The V end was cut by 6 bases, the J end by 6 bases, with 11 bases between. The germline V gene encodes CDR1 MNHEY and CDR2 SVGEGT. The CDR3 runs 12 residues. This chain's CDR3 is CASRAGRQTQYF. The CDR3 region has the DNA TGTGCCAGCAGGGCAGGGCGTCAGACCCAGTACTTC.

The chain carries TRBV9 and TRBJ1-1; tentative D call: TRBD1 (5 bases). Germline V gene sequence: CDR1 SGDLS, CDR2 YYNGEE. The CDR3 spans 15 residues. V gave up 2 bases and J gave up 1 base, with 12 bases separating them. CDR3 sequence (DNA): TGTGCCAGCAGCGTTACAGGCGCACAGAACACTGAAGCTTTCTTT. It encodes CASSVTGAQNTEAFF.

The V gene is TRBV20-1, the J gene TRBJ1-2; 10 bases line up with TRBD1. This CDR3 contains 15 residues. V trimming: 3 bases; J trimming: 4 bases; junction bases outside the gene matches: 8. Germline-derived CDR1 and CDR2 are DFQATT and SNEGSKA (reference sequence). This CDR3 reads CSASVRDRGIYGYTF. The CDR3 nucleotides are TGCAGTGCTAGTGTCCGGGACAGGGGAATCTATGGCTACACCTTC.

This clonotype was detected a few times. The gene calls are TRBV5-1 and TRBJ2-3, with D possibly matching TRBD1 (6 bases). The CDR3 is 15 amino acids. V was pared by 4 bases and J by 2 bases, with 14 bases between. Germline lookup yields CDR1 SGHRS and CDR2 YFSETQ. CDR3 sequence reads: CASSLGAAITDTQYF. CDR3 sequence (DNA): TGCGCCAGCAGCCTGGGGGCAGCCATCACAGATACGCAGTATTTT.

This clonotype was observed a few times. J is TRBJ2-5 and V is TRBV4-3; D is undetermined. V was clipped by 0 bases and J by 5 bases, with 13 bases between them. CDR1 is LGHNA, CDR2 YSLEER, per germline. This CDR3 spans 15 amino acids. For the CDR3, the DNA is TGCGCCAGCAGCCAAGATCGAGTAGGGTTTGAGACCCAGTACTTC. It yields the protein CASSQDRVGFETQYF.

This clonotype appeared many times. The chain links TRBV10-2 to TRBJ2-7, with TRBD2 as a possible D gene (5 bases). Germline CDR1 reads WSHSY; CDR2 reads SAAADI. This CDR3 is 12 amino acids long. Trimming left V 7 bases short and J 1 base short, with 8 bases between. The CDR3 loop reads CASTRGSYEQYF. The CDR3 nucleotides are TGCGCCAGCACCCGGGGTTCCTACGAGCAGTACTTC.